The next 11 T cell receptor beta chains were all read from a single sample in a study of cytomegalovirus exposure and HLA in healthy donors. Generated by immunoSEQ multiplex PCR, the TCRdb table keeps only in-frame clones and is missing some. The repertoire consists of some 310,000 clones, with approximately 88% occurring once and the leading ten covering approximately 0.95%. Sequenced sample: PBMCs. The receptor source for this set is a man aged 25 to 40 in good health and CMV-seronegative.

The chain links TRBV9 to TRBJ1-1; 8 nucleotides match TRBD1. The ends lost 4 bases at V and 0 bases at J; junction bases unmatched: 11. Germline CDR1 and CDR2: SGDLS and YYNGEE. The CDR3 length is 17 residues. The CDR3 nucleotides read TGTGCCAGCAGCAGCGGGACAGGTCCGAATCTGAACACTGAAGCTTTCTTT. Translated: CASSSGTGPNLNTEAFF.

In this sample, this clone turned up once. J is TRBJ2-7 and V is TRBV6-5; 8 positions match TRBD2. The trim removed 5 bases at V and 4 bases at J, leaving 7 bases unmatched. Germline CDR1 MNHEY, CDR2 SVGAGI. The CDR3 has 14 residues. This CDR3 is CASSHVREGYEQYF. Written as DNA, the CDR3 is TGTGCCAGCAGTCACGTACGGGAGGGTTACGAGCAGTACTTC.

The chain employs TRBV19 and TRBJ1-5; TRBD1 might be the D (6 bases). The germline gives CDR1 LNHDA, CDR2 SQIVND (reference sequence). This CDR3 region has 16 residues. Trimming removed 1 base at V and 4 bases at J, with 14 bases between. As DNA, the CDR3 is TGTGCCAGTAGTATAGCGGGAGGACAGTCGAATCAGCCCCAGCATTTT. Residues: CASSIAGGQSNQPQHF.

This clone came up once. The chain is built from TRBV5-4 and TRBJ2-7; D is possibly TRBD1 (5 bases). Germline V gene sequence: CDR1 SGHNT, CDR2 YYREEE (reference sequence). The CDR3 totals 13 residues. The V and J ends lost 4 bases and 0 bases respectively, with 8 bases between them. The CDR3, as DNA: TGTGCCAGCAGCCCGGACACCTCCTACGAGCAGTACTTC. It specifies CASSPDTSYEQYF.

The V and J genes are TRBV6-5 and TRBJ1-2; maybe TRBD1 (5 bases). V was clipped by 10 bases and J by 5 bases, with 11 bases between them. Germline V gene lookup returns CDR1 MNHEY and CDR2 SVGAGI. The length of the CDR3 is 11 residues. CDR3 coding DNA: TGTGCCACGTCTACAGGTTATGGCTACACCTTC. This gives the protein CATSTGYGYTF.

CDR3 coding DNA: TGTGCCAGCAGCCAACGGACAGGGGAGGGAACTGAAGCTTTCTTT. As protein: CASSQRTGEGTEAFF. The chain recombines TRBV4-2 with TRBJ1-1, with TRBD1 matching 9 bases. This CDR3 has 15 amino acids. V lost 2 bases, J lost 5 bases, and 6 bases stayed unmatched. Germline values: CDR1 LGHNA, CDR2 YNFKEQ.

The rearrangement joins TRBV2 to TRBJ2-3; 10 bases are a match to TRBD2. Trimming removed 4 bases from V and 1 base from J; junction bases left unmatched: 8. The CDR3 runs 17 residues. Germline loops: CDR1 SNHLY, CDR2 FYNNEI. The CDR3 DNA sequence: TGTGCCAGCAGTGGAAGCGGGGGGGCCCGAGGCACAGATACGCAGTATTTT. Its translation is CASSGSGGARGTDTQYF.

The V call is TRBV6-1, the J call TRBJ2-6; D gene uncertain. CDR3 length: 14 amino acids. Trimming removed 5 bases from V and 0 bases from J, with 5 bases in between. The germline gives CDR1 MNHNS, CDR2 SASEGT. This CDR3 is CASSYVSGANVLTF. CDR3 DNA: TGTGCCAGCAGTTATGTCTCTGGGGCCAACGTCCTGACTTTC.

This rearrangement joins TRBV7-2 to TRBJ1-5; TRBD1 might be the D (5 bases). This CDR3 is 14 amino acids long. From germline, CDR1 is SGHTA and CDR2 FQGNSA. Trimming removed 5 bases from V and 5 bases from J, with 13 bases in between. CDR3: CASSLRVTDQPQHF. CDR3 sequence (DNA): TGTGCCAGCAGCCTCAGGGTAACGGATCAGCCCCAGCATTTT.

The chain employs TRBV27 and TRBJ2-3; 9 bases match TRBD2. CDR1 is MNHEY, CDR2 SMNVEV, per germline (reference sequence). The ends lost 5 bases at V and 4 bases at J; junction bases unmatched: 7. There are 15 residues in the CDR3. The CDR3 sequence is CASSPWTSEADTQYF. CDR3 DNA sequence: TGTGCCAGCAGTCCCTGGACTAGCGAAGCAGATACGCAGTATTTT.

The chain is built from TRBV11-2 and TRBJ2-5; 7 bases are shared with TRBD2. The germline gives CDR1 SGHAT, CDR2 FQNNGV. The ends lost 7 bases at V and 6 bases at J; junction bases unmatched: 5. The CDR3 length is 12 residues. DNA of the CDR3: TGTGCCAGCACCTCCGGGGGGAAGACCCAGTACTTC. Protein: CASTSGGKTQYF.